The entry below describes one T cell receptor beta chain. The germline CDR1 and CDR2 sequences are KGHDR and SFDVKD. Trimming cost V 3 bases and J 4 bases; bases outside gene matches: 9. CDR3 length: 16 residues. TCRdb analysed the 5' RACE reads with MiXCR anew, one entry per CDR3 protein. The repertoire holds approximately 300,000 distinct CDR3 sequences, with around a sixth as singletons. The sample originates from a study of T-cell memory formation after mild COVID-19. The chain joins TRBV24-1 to TRBJ2-3; 7 bases map to TRBD2. The clonotype was recovered from a man aged 18-30 years who had mild COVID-19 (a few samples of this study predate the infection). Cell type and time point are not known. The material sequenced was PBMCs or a T cell subset sorted from them (not recorded which). The CDR3 nucleotides read TGTGCCACCAGTGATCCTGGCCGGGGGGATGCAGATACGCAGTATTTT. The encoded protein is CATSDPGRGDADTQYF.